A single sample gave rise to the 19 T cell receptor beta chains below, sequenced in a study of PD-L1 blockade in urothelial cancer. The repertoire was sequenced with immunoSEQ multiplex PCR; TCRdb's copy has only in-frame clones and lacks some. The data hold tens of thousands of clones, with around nine tenths observed a single time. Here the sequenced sample was PBMCs, taken around atezolizumab (anti-PD-L1) treatment. The receptors derive from a man between 60 and 75 years old with urothelial cancer.

The count of this clone is one. The chain combines TRBV7-9 with TRBJ1-2; 7 nucleotides line up with TRBD1. After removal of 5 bases from V and 3 bases from J, the junction contained 6 bases not matched to a gene. The germline CDR1 and CDR2 sequences are SEHNR and FQNEAQ (reference sequence). CDR3 length: 14 amino acids. The CDR3 sequence is CASSKTGSDYGYTF. The CDR3 bases are TGTGCCAGCAGCAAGACAGGGTCCGACTATGGCTACACCTTC.

The chain employs TRBV5-1 and TRBJ1-1; D unclear. In germline, CDR1 is SGHRS, CDR2 YFSETQ. Trimming left V 0 bases short and J 9 bases short, with 6 bases between. The CDR3 contains 11 residues. CDR3 DNA sequence: TGCGCCAGCAGCTTGGGAGAGAAAGCTTTCTTT. Translation gives CASSLGEKAFF.

This clone was found once. The chain is built from TRBV9 and TRBJ2-3, with 12 bases lining up with TRBD2. The CDR3 is made up of 17 amino acids. The V gene end was trimmed by 3 bases and the J gene end by 0 bases; junction bases not matched to a gene: 5. Germline lookup yields CDR1 SGDLS and CDR2 YYNGEE. Written as DNA, the CDR3 is TGTGCCAGCAGCGCTGGACTAGCGGGGACTAGCACAGATACGCAGTATTTT. Translation gives CASSAGLAGTSTDTQYF.

The chain combines TRBV28 with TRBJ1-5; TRBD1 matches 7 bases. Germline lookup yields CDR1 MDHEN and CDR2 SYDVKM. This CDR3 contains 18 residues. V shed 5 bases, J shed 1 base, and the junction held 14 bases outside the gene matches. The CDR3 coding sequence is TGTGCCAGCAGTGGCATGAGACAGGGAATGTGGAGCAATCAGCCCCAGCATTTT. It yields the protein CASSGMRQGMWSNQPQHF. The variable domain in full, completed from reference TRBV28 and TRBJ1-5, reads DVKVTQSSRYLVKRTGEKVFLECVQDMDHENMFWYRQDPGLGLRLIYFSYDVKMKEKGDIPEGYSVSREKKERFSLILESASTNQTSMYLCASSGMRQGMWSNQPQHFGDGTRLSIL.

This clone was found once. A junction boundary mismatches the germline segment, possibly from a read error. The J gene is TRBJ2-5, the V gene TRBV7-9; D ambiguous. Per germline, CDR1 SEHNR and CDR2 FQNEAQ (reference sequence). This CDR3 region has 11 residues. In DNA form, the CDR3 reads TGTGCCAGCAGCTTAGAAGAGATCCAGTACTTC. Translating gives CASSLEEIQYF.

This chain links TRBV18 with TRBJ2-3; no reliable D call. The V gene's germline CDR1 is KGHSH and CDR2 LQKENI. The CDR3 extends over 16 amino acids. Between the trimmed V and J ends, which lost 3 bases and 3 bases, there was a span of 16 bases. CDR3 nucleotides: TGTGCCAGCTCACCCTACAGCCCCGGTAGAACAGATACGCAGTATTTT. Protein: CASSPYSPGRTDTQYF.

This chain uses TRBV9 with TRBJ2-3; 7 nucleotides agree with TRBD2. From germline, CDR1 is SGDLS and CDR2 YYNGEE. The CDR3 spans 17 residues. Trimming at V came to 0 bases and at J to 1 base, leaving 8 bases not matched to a gene. The CDR3 loop reads CASSVAIAGVRTDTQYF. CDR3 nucleotide sequence: TGTGCCAGCAGCGTAGCTATTGCGGGAGTACGCACAGATACGCAGTATTTT. Combining the CDR3 with reference TRBV9 and TRBJ2-3 gives the whole variable domain DSGVTQTPKHLITATGQRVTLRCSPRSGDLSVYWYQQSLDQGLQFLIQYYNGEERAKGNILERFSAQQFPDLHSELNLSSLELGDSALYFCASSVAIAGVRTDTQYFGPGTRLTVL.

This chain connects TRBV5-4 to TRBJ1-1; D is unresolved. CDR1 and CDR2 from the germline V gene are SGHNT and YYREEE (reference sequence). V lost 4 bases to trimming and J lost 3 bases, with 10 bases between them. The CDR3 runs to 13 residues. CDR3 loop: CASSKERDTEAFF. For the CDR3, the DNA is TGTGCCAGCAGCAAAGAACGGGACACTGAAGCTTTCTTT.

J is TRBJ2-2 and V is TRBV10-2; TRBD2 agrees at 11 bases. The germline CDR1 and CDR2 sequences are WSHSY and SAAADI. The CDR3 is made up of 16 amino acids. V was pared by 3 bases and J by 5 bases, with 5 bases of the junction left unmatched. The CDR3 bases are TGCGCCAGCAGTGAAGGCGCTAGCGGGGGGACCGGGGAGCTGTTTTTT. It encodes CASSEGASGGTGELFF.

The genes are TRBV7-2 and TRBJ2-1, with TRBD2 matching 8 bases. Per germline, CDR1 SGHTA and CDR2 FQGNSA. The ends lost 2 bases at V and 0 bases at J; junction bases unmatched: 0. CDR3 length: 15 residues. CDR3 nucleotide sequence: TGTGCCAGCAGCTTAAGCGGGAGCTCCTACAATGAGCAGTTCTTC. Its translation: CASSLSGSSYNEQFF.

V gene TRBV30 combines with J gene TRBJ2-1, with D unclear. Looked up from germline, CDR1 is GTSNPN and CDR2 is SVGIG (reference sequence). The CDR3 spans 12 residues. V was clipped by 0 bases and J by 7 bases, with 7 bases between them. CDR3 DNA sequence: TGTGCCTGGAGTGTACGAGGAAATGAGCAGTTCTTC. This encodes CAWSVRGNEQFF.

The chain recombines TRBV4-3 with TRBJ2-3; TRBD1 aligns across 9 bases. CDR1 is LGHNA and CDR2 is YSLEER in the germline V gene. CDR3 length: 18 residues. J lost 2 bases, V lost 3 bases, and 12 bases had no gene match. The CDR3 sequence: CASSHRSGTGTSTDTQYF. Here the CDR3 DNA reads TGCGCCAGCAGCCACAGGTCCGGGACAGGGACTTCCACAGATACGCAGTATTTT.

The chain combines TRBV28 with TRBJ1-5; no clear D gene. The CDR3 contains 16 residues. The V end lost 2 bases, the J end lost 0 bases, and 11 bases lay between the germline ends. Germline V gene sequence: CDR1 MDHEN, CDR2 SYDVKM. CDR3 sequence (DNA): TGTGCCAGCAGTTTAGTAGGCGGGCTTAGCAATCAGCCCCAGCATTTT. Its protein is CASSLVGGLSNQPQHF.

Turning to this clone: Other nucleotide sequences in the sample specify the same CDR3. The CDR3 reads CASREDRGGEKLFF. CDR3 DNA: TGTGCCAGCAGGGAGGACAGGGGAGGAGAAAAACTGTTTTTT. The chain joins TRBV6-5 to TRBJ1-4; 9 bases are shared with TRBD1. The CDR3 contains 14 residues. Germline-derived CDR1 and CDR2 are MNHEY and SVGAGI. V lost 6 bases, J lost 8 bases, and 7 bases stayed unmatched.

The chain combines TRBV4-2 with TRBJ2-3, with 10 bases matching TRBD2. V was pared by 3 bases and J by 0 bases, with 6 bases of the junction left unmatched. Germline loops: CDR1 LGHNA, CDR2 YNFKEQ. This CDR3 is built from 17 residues. The CDR3: CASSQAGTSESTDTQYF. The CDR3 nucleotides are TGTGCCAGCAGCCAGGCCGGGACTAGCGAAAGCACAGATACGCAGTATTTT.

This rearrangement joins TRBV29-1 to TRBJ2-5; a possible D gene is TRBD2 (5 bases). The germline CDR1 and CDR2 sequences are SQVTM and ANQGSEA. This CDR3 contains 12 residues. Trimming removed 4 bases from V and 5 bases from J, with 11 bases in between. The CDR3 loop reads CSVGDPGETQYF. For the CDR3, the DNA is TGCAGCGTTGGTGATCCGGGGGAGACCCAGTACTTC.

The chain links TRBV28 to TRBJ1-3, with 7 bases lining up with TRBD1. This CDR3 region has 16 residues. Germline V gene lookup returns CDR1 MDHEN and CDR2 SYDVKM. Trimming removed 5 bases from V and 0 bases from J; junction bases left unmatched: 7. The CDR3 DNA follows: TGTGCCAGCAGTCAAGGGGGCGCCGGCTCTGGAAACACCATATATTTT. Protein product: CASSQGGAGSGNTIYF. Combining the CDR3 with reference TRBV28 and TRBJ1-3 gives the whole variable domain DVKVTQSSRYLVKRTGEKVFLECVQDMDHENMFWYRQDPGLGLRLIYFSYDVKMKEKGDIPEGYSVSREKKERFSLILESASTNQTSMYLCASSQGGAGSGNTIYFGEGSWLTVV.

This chain connects TRBV5-1 to TRBJ1-6; D is perhaps TRBD1 (5 bases). The CDR3 runs 16 residues. The V gene's germline CDR1 is SGHRS and CDR2 YFSETQ. Trimming took off 1 base at V and 0 bases at J, with 8 bases between the two ends. In DNA, the CDR3 is TGCGCCAGCAGCTTGCGACAGAGCTCCTATAATTCACCCCTCCACTTT. Protein product: CASSLRQSSYNSPLHF.

The chain employs TRBV6-1 and TRBJ2-1, with D maybe TRBD2 (6 bases). This CDR3 has 15 residues. Germline CDR1 is MNHNS and CDR2 is SASEGT. V was pared by 2 bases and J by 4 bases, with 12 bases between. The CDR3 loop reads CASSELAAQYNEQFF. CDR3 DNA: TGTGCCAGCAGTGAATTAGCGGCCCAATACAATGAGCAGTTCTTC.